Below are 6 T cell receptor beta chains sequenced from a single sample in a study of CD8+CD57+ T cells in acquired aplastic anemia. Patients chosen for sequencing had shown CD8+CD57+ cell expansion by flow cytometry. Whole-study results and caveats: The CD8+CD57+ cells of patients were less diverse than their total CD4+ and CD8+ pools.

Their recognized antigens are unknown. Profiles of TCR beta VDJ and CDR3 were generated from a genomic DNA template. Via MiXCR, TCRdb re-called the reads, giving one row per CDR3 protein. This table holds 15,000 to 20,000 distinct CDR3 sequences, 30% to 45% found once. Sequenced input: CD8+CD57+ T cells sorted from PBMCs. Regarding subset: bead-enriched CD8+CD57+ effector memory T cells from SAA patients. These receptors all stem from a human donor with aplastic anemia.

This clonotype was seen a handful of times. The rearrangement links TRBV6-2 or TRBV6-3 to TRBJ2-7; possible D gene TRBD2, 6 bases. The CDR3 runs to 14 residues. The germline gives CDR1 MNHEY, CDR2 SVGEGT. V gave up 2 bases and J gave up 5 bases, with 13 bases separating them. The CDR3 bases are TGTGCCAGCAGTTACCTCGTTGGCGGGGACGAGCAGTACGTC. Its protein is CASSYLVGGDEQYV.

Ten or more counts support this clonotype. V usage is TRBV3-1 and J usage is TRBJ2-1; 10 bases are a match to TRBD2. The CDR3 consists of 18 residues. J lost 0 bases, V lost 1 base, and 6 bases had no gene match. CDR1 is LGHDT, CDR2 YNNKEL, per germline (reference sequence). The CDR3 nucleotides read TGTGCCAGCAGCCAAGGTTTTGTAGCGGGGGGCTCCTACAATGAGCAGTTCTTC. Amino acids: CASSQGFVAGGSYNEQFF.

This clonotype was found a few times. The V call is TRBV10-2, the J call TRBJ2-1; D remains ambiguous. This CDR3 has 15 amino acids. V gave up 3 bases and J gave up 0 bases, with 9 bases separating them. Looked up from germline, CDR1 is WSHSY and CDR2 is SAAADI. The CDR3 DNA sequence: TGCGCCAGCAGTGACGGGTGGAGCTCCTACAATGAGCAGTTCTTC. Translated, it gives CASSDGWSSYNEQFF.

This chain connects TRBV10-3 to TRBJ2-3, with 7 positions matching TRBD2. The V segment lost 0 bases and the J segment 11 bases; nucleotides outside the gene matches: 5. Germline CDR1 is ENHRY and CDR2 is SYGVKD. CDR3 length: 13 residues. The CDR3 region is CAISESAGREQYF. The CDR3 DNA is TGTGCCATCAGTGAGTCGGCAGGGAGGGAGCAGTATTTT.

This clonotype was seen a handful of times. The rearrangement links TRBV29-1 to TRBJ1-2; 9 positions match TRBD1. Germline V CDR1 and CDR2: SQVTM, ANQGSEA. The length of the CDR3 is 15 residues. Trimming took 0 bases from V and 8 from J; bases not matched to a gene: 10. The CDR3 reads CSVEDGTGWTGGYTF. CDR3 nucleotide sequence: TGCAGCGTTGAAGATGGGACAGGGTGGACGGGAGGCTACACCTTC. Combining the CDR3 with reference TRBV29-1 and TRBJ1-2 gives the whole variable domain SAVISQKPSRDICQRGTSLTIQCQVDSQVTMMFWYRQQPGQSLTLIATANQGSEATYESGFVIDKFPISRPNLTFSTLTVSNMSPEDSSIYLCSVEDGTGWTGGYTFGSGTRLTVV.

The V call is TRBV5-6, the J call TRBJ2-7; D is undetermined. In germline, CDR1 is SGHDT, CDR2 YYEEEE. The CDR3 covers 16 residues. Trimming took off 4 bases at V and 3 bases at J, with 20 bases between the two ends. CDR3 loop: CASSPVGGGPNYEQYV. The CDR3 DNA reads as TGTGCCAGCAGCCCGGTTGGCGGCGGCCCCAACTACGAGCAGTACGTC.